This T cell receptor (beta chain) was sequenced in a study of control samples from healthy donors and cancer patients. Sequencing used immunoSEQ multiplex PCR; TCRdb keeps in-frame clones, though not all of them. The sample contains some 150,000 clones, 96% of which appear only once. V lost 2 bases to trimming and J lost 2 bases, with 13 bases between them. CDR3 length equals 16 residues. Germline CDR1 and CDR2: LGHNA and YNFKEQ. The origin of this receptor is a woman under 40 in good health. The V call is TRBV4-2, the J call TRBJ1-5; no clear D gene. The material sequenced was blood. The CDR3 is CASSQSPTQGNQPQHF. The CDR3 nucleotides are TGTGCCAGCAGCCAAAGCCCAACCCAAGGCAATCAGCCCCAGCATTTT.